This T cell receptor beta chain was captured in a study of T cell clonotyping in hematopoietic cell transplantation. Samples: about 28 days before transplant, then days 30, 100 and 180 after. On this clone itself: Its antigen is as yet unknown.

This CDR3 spans 15 amino acids. Unmatched junction bases numbered 10, after V lost 6 bases and J lost 8 bases. The germline V gene has CDR1 MDHEN and CDR2 SYDVKM. Clones were read by immunoSEQ multiplex PCR, and TCRdb kept only the in-frame ones, dropping some. This sample has several thousand clones; roughly four fifths occur once, and the top ten carry 20% to 25%. The study's findings and limits: Without cell sorting, CD4 versus CD8 contributions remain unresolved. Broader posttransplant TCR repertoire diversity was predicted by graft donor and pretransplant recipient Inverse Simpson Index values.

The TCR was taken from a male patient aged 60 to 75 who had an allogeneic stem cell transplant, so T cells may come from the graft donor. Some clones in this sample may be carry-over from other donors' samples. This chain connects TRBV28 to TRBJ2-1; 10 positions agree with TRBD2. Source: peripheral blood mononuclear cells, taken 100 days after allogeneic stem cell transplant. CDR3 DNA sequence: TGTGCCAGCAGCCCGACTAGCGGGTCTGGCGATGAGCAGTTCTTC. Protein: CASSPTSGSGDEQFF.